One sample yielded the 25 T cell receptor beta chains listed below, sequenced in a study of T cell responses to AZD1222 COVID-19 vaccine. Only in-frame clones appear in the TCRdb table, and some are missing; sequencing was by immunoSEQ multiplex PCR. The sample consists of roughly 180,000 clones, 80% to 95% of them appearing once. Sequencing used peripheral blood, obtained 28 days after the second AZD1222 dose. The receptors come from an adult who received the AZD1222 COVID-19 vaccine.

The V call is TRBV19, the J call TRBJ2-7; 8 bases align to TRBD1. Germline assignment: CDR1 LNHDA and CDR2 SQIVND (reference sequence). With V trimmed by 8 bases and J by 5 bases, 8 bases remained unmatched. This CDR3 has 13 residues. CDR3 loop: CASPTGGVNEQYF. CDR3 in DNA: TGTGCCAGTCCAACAGGGGGTGTAAACGAGCAGTACTTC.

Written as DNA, the CDR3 is TGTGCCAGTACCAACGGACGTAATTCACCCCTCCACTTT. Translating it yields CASTNGRNSPLHF. The chain has TRBV19 and TRBJ1-6; D unclear. Trimming removed 7 bases at V and 6 bases at J, with 10 bases between. This CDR3 has 13 residues. Per the germline V gene, CDR1 is LNHDA and CDR2 is SQIVND (reference sequence). Full variable domain (remainder filled in from reference TRBV19 and TRBJ1-6): DGGITQSPKYLFRKEGQNVTLSCEQNLNHDAMYWYRQDPGQGLRLIYYSQIVNDFQKGDIAEGYSVSREKKESFPLTVTSAQKNPTAFYLCASTNGRNSPLHFGNGTRLTVT.

DNA of the CDR3: TGCGCCAGCAGCTTGGCGAGCCAGGGAGGGCTGTTTTTT. Protein: CASSLASQGGLFF. The V gene is TRBV5-1, the J gene TRBJ2-2, with D possibly TRBD2 on 6 matching bases. This CDR3 has 13 residues. Per germline, CDR1 SGHRS and CDR2 YFSETQ. Trimming removed 0 bases from V and 13 bases from J, with 13 bases in between.

V and J are TRBV6-2 or TRBV6-3 and TRBJ1-2; no clear D. This CDR3 has 14 residues. Germline V gives CDR1 MNHEY, CDR2 SVGEGT. With 5 bases removed from V and 4 bases from J, the gap between germline ends came to 14 bases. The DNA for the CDR3 is TGTGCCAGCAGTCCCCGGGGTAGGGCCTATGGCTACACCTTC. Translated: CASSPRGRAYGYTF.

The chain combines TRBV2 with TRBJ1-5; perhaps TRBD1 as D (6 bases). V lost 4 bases, J lost 7 bases, and 11 bases lay in between. CDR3 length equals 13 residues. Germline CDR1 and CDR2: SNHLY and FYNNEI. The CDR3: CASSAGVSQPQHF. The CDR3 DNA is TGTGCCAGCAGTGCAGGGGTGTCGCAGCCCCAGCATTTT. Full variable domain (outside the CDR3, taken from reference TRBV2 and TRBJ1-5): EPEVTQTPSHQVTQMGQEVILRCVPISNHLYFYWYRQILGQKVEFLVSFYNNEISEKSEIFDDQFSVERPDGSNFTLKIRSTKLEDSAMYFCASSAGVSQPQHFGDGTRLSIL.

This rearrangement joins TRBV12-3 or TRBV12-4 to TRBJ2-1; D ambiguous. The CDR3 extends over 11 amino acids. V dropped 3 bases and J dropped 9 bases, with 6 bases sitting between them. The DNA of the CDR3 is TGTGCCAGCAGTTTGCTTTTTGAGCAGTTCTTC. This gives the protein CASSLLFEQFF.

This sequence joins TRBV7-8 and TRBJ1-5; D unclear. CDR1 and CDR2 (germline): SGHVS, FQNEAQ. Between the trimmed V and J ends, which lost 1 base and 0 bases, there was a span of 7 bases. This CDR3 spans 15 amino acids. The CDR3 loop is CASSLVSNSNQPQHF. CDR3 nucleotides: TGTGCCAGCAGCTTAGTGTCAAATAGCAATCAGCCCCAGCATTTT. Full variable domain (rest looked up from reference TRBV7-8 and TRBJ1-5): GAGVSQSPRYKVAKRGQDVALRCDPISGHVSLFWYQQALGQGPEFLTYFQNEAQLDKSGLPSDRFFAERPEGSVSTLKIQRTQQEDSAVYLCASSLVSNSNQPQHFGDGTRLSIL.

V is TRBV28 and J is TRBJ2-4; D might be TRBD2 (5 bases). With 2 bases removed from V and 3 bases from J, the gap between germline ends came to 8 bases. CDR1 is MDHEN and CDR2 is SYDVKM in the germline V gene. CDR3 length equals 14 residues. The CDR3 sequence: CASSLGRGKNIQYF. The CDR3 DNA follows: TGTGCCAGCAGTTTAGGACGGGGCAAAAACATTCAGTACTTC.

The V call is TRBV27, the J call TRBJ1-5; 8 bases are a match to TRBD1. The CDR3 is made up of 17 amino acids. CDR1 and CDR2 (germline): MNHEY, SMNVEV (reference sequence). V was clipped by 1 base and J by 2 bases; unmatched bases: 7. As DNA, the CDR3 is TGTGCCAGCAGTTTATTCGCAGGGGGCGCGGGCAATCAGCCCCAGCATTTT. Its translation is CASSLFAGGAGNQPQHF.

The chain has TRBV7-6 and TRBJ2-1, with D uncertain. Germline lookup yields CDR1 SGHVS and CDR2 FNYEAQ. The V end lost 5 bases, the J end lost 5 bases, and 10 bases lay between the germline ends. There are 13 residues in the CDR3. CDR3 coding DNA: TGTGCCAGCAGCGCTGGACCACACAATGAGCAGTTCTTC. Residues: CASSAGPHNEQFF.

The chain joins TRBV7-7 to TRBJ2-2; no clear D gene. The ends were cut back, 2 bases at V and 1 base at J, with 8 bases in the middle. The CDR3 loop spans 15 amino acids. Germline CDR1 SSHAT, CDR2 FNYEAQ (reference sequence). Here the CDR3 DNA reads TGTGCCAGCAGCTTATATGAAGGGAACACCGGGGAGCTGTTTTTT. It yields the protein CASSLYEGNTGELFF.

The chain employs TRBV5-1 and TRBJ1-2, with D maybe TRBD1 (6 bases). Germline V lookup: CDR1 SGHRS, CDR2 YFSETQ. V lost 4 bases and J lost 3, with 13 bases in between. The CDR3 has 14 residues. The CDR3 DNA reads as TGCGCCAGCAGCGGGTTCAGGGGTGACTATGGCTACACCTTC. This translates into CASSGFRGDYGYTF. Together with reference TRBV5-1 and TRBJ1-2, the CDR3 gives the full variable domain: KAGVTQTPRYLIKTRGQQVTLSCSPISGHRSVSWYQQTPGQGLQFLFEYFSETQRNKGNFPGRFSGRQFSNSRSEMNVSTLELGDSALYLCASSGFRGDYGYTFGSGTRLTVV.

This chain connects TRBV11-3 to TRBJ2-5; no clear D. The CDR3 has 14 residues. The V end lost 2 bases, the J end lost 3 bases, and 10 bases lay between the germline ends. In germline, CDR1 is SGHNT, CDR2 YENEEA. The CDR3 nucleotides are TGTGCCAGCAGCTTAACCCGGGCAGAAGAGACCCAGTACTTC. This encodes CASSLTRAEETQYF.

A single count supports this clone. The rearrangement links TRBV7-2 to TRBJ1-3; 8 bases fit TRBD1. Germline V CDR1 and CDR2: SGHTA, FQGNSA. J gave up 4 bases and V 1 base, and 9 bases lay outside the gene matches. There are 17 residues in the CDR3. CDR3 loop: CASSLGLGQGGGNTIYF. DNA of the CDR3: TGTGCCAGCAGCTTAGGCCTTGGACAGGGAGGAGGAAACACCATATATTTT.

The chain combines TRBV20-1 with TRBJ1-3; D ambiguous. Trimming took off 1 base at V and 4 bases at J, with 2 bases between the two ends. From germline, CDR1 is DFQATT and CDR2 SNEGSKA (reference sequence). This CDR3 has 11 amino acids. The CDR3 nucleotides are TGCAGTGCTAGAGGAGGAAACACCATATATTTT. Its translation is CSARGGNTIYF.

This clone appeared once. The V call is TRBV7-3, the J call TRBJ1-1, with TRBD1 as a possible D gene (6 bases). The ends were cut back, 5 bases at V and 6 bases at J, with 19 bases in the middle. The CDR3 spans 15 residues. Germline CDR1 and CDR2: SGHTA and FQGTGA. The CDR3 region is CASSEAPGVWAEAFF. In nucleotides, the CDR3 is TGTGCCAGCAGCGAGGCACCAGGGGTTTGGGCTGAAGCTTTCTTT.

The gene calls are TRBV5-4 and TRBJ2-3; a weak D match, TRBD1 (6 bases). The CDR3 is 13 amino acids. Trimming stripped 2 bases from V and 4 bases from J, with 8 bases between. Germline V gene data show CDR1 as SGHNT and CDR2 as YYREEE (reference sequence). The CDR3 DNA reads as TGTGCCAGCAGCTTACAGGGTGCAGATACGCAGTATTTT. This encodes CASSLQGADTQYF.

This chain connects TRBV14 to TRBJ2-3, with D unclear. This CDR3 is 11 amino acids long. Germline CDR1 and CDR2: SGHDN and FVKESK. V dropped 8 bases and J dropped 8 bases, with 11 bases sitting between them. This CDR3 is CASLQWGTQYF. The CDR3 region has the DNA TGTGCCAGCCTCCAGTGGGGTACGCAGTATTTT.

For this clone: The sample carries other DNA sequences with the same CDR3. This chain joins TRBV10-1 and TRBJ2-1; 9 bases map to TRBD2. The germline V gene has CDR1 WNHNN and CDR2 SYGVQD (reference sequence). The CDR3 is made up of 15 amino acids. Germline trimming cut 3 bases from V and 7 bases from J; bases unmatched to any gene: 7. CDR3 amino acids: CASSEGLAGYNEQFF. CDR3 in DNA: TGCGCCAGCAGTGAAGGTCTAGCGGGATATAATGAGCAGTTCTTC.

This sequence joins TRBV10-3 and TRBJ2-7; D is unclear. Trimming took off 0 bases at V and 12 bases at J, with 9 bases between the two ends. CDR3 length: 11 amino acids. Germline V CDR1 and CDR2: ENHRY, SYGVKD. The CDR3 region has the DNA TGTGCCATCAGTGAGTCAACAGTACTGTACTTC. The encoded protein is CAISESTVLYF.

This sequence joins TRBV7-9 and TRBJ2-3, with 9 bases fitting TRBD1. The trim removed 4 bases at V and 2 bases at J, leaving 10 bases unmatched. The CDR3 totals 17 residues. CDR1 SEHNR and CDR2 FQNEAQ come from the germline V gene (reference sequence). The CDR3 protein is CASSSSTGTGFTDTQYF. The DNA for the CDR3 is TGTGCCAGCAGCTCGAGCACCGGGACAGGGTTCACAGATACGCAGTATTTT.

V is TRBV7-9 and J is TRBJ1-2; unclear D gene. Germline V gene lookup returns CDR1 SEHNR and CDR2 FQNEAQ (reference sequence). The CDR3 is 17 residues long. The V gene lost 6 bases and the J gene lost 3 bases, with 23 bases spanning the gap. Written as DNA, the CDR3 is TGTGCCAGCAGATCTTCCGGACTGGCAGGAGACTACTATGGCTACACCTTC. This gives the protein CASRSSGLAGDYYGYTF.

The chain couples TRBV2 to TRBJ2-5; TRBD2 might be the D (5 bases). Germline V gives CDR1 SNHLY, CDR2 FYNNEI. The CDR3 consists of 19 residues. The V gene lost 2 bases and the J gene lost 5 bases, with 27 bases spanning the gap. The CDR3, as DNA: TGTGCCAGCAGTGAAATCCCCTTCGGGGTCGGGGTTCCGGCGGAGACCCAGTACTTC. Translated: CASSEIPFGVGVPAETQYF.

The gene calls are TRBV4-3 and TRBJ2-3, with 14 positions matching TRBD2. Germline CDR1 and CDR2: LGHNA and YSLEER. V dropped 3 bases and J dropped 0; count of bases not matched to a gene: 11. The CDR3 totals 20 residues. The CDR3 loop reads CASSQDSGLAGVSSTDTQYF. Here the CDR3 DNA reads TGCGCCAGCAGCCAGGACTCGGGACTAGCGGGGGTTTCTAGCACAGATACGCAGTATTTT.

V is TRBV12-3 or TRBV12-4 and J is TRBJ1-5, with 7 bases aligning to TRBD1. The V segment lost 6 bases and the J segment 5 bases; nucleotides outside the gene matches: 4. The CDR3 spans 13 residues. CDR3 region: CASRADRDQPQHF. Written as DNA, the CDR3 is TGTGCCAGCAGGGCAGACAGGGATCAGCCCCAGCATTTT.